What follows is one T cell receptor (delta chain) and its context. A read error likely explains why the TCRdb protein, taken from a much larger clone, differs from this DNA's translation at residue 15; the protein shown is translated from the DNA. TCRdb fed the RT-PCR reads into CATT to redo clone calling. Counted here are over a thousand delta-chain clones, around a tenth occurring once; the ten biggest clones make up 60% to 75%. The data were taken from a study of gamma-delta T cells after stem cell transplantation. The V gene's germline CDR1 is GEAIGNYY and CDR2 EKD. The CDR3 is made up of 17 amino acids.

The sample taken for sequencing was gamma-delta T cells. The sequence came from a human donor. It is not recorded whose cells these are; they may come from a transplant donor. The chain employs TRDV2 and TRDJ1; a weak D match, TRDD3 (6 bases). The CDR3 DNA reads TGTGCCTGTGACACAGTCGGGGATCTGGCCTACACCGATAAATTCATCTTT. Encoded protein: CACDTVGDLAYTDKFIF.